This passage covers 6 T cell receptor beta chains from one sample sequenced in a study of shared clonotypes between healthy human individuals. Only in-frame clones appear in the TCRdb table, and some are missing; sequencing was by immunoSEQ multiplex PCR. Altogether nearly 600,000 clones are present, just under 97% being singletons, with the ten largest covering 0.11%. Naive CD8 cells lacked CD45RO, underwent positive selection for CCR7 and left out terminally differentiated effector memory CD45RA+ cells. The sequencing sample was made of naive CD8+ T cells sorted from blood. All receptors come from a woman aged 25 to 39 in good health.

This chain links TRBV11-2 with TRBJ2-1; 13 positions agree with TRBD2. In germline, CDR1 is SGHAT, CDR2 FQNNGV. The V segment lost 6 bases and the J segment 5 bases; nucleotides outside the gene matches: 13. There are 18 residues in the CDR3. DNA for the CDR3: TGTGCCAGCAGAACACCAGGGACTAGCGGGACGACCGACAATGAGCAGTTCTTC. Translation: CASRTPGTSGTTDNEQFF.

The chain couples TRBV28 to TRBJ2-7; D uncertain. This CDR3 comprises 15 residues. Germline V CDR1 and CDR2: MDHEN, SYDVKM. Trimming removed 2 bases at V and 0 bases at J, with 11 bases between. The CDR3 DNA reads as TGTGCCAGCAGTTTAAGAGGAGTTGGCTCCTACGAGCAGTACTTC. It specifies CASSLRGVGSYEQYF.

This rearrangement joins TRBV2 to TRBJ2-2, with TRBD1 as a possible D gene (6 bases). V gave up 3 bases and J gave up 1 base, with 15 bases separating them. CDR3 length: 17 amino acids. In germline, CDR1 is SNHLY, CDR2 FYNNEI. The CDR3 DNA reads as TGTGCCAGCAGTGATAAGAAGGGCAGGGGGAACACCGGGGAGCTGTTTTTT. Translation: CASSDKKGRGNTGELFF.

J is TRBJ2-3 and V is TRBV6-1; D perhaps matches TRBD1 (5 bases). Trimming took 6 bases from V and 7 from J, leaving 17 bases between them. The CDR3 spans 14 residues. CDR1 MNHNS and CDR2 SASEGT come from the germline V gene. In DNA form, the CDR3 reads TGTGCCAGCAGAGGCCGCGAAGGGGCAAATACGCAGTATTTT. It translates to CASRGREGANTQYF.

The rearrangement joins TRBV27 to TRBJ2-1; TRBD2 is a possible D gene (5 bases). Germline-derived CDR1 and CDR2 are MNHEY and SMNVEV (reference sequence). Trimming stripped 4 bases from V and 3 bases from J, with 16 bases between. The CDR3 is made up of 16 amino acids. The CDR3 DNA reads TGTGCCAGCAGTTCGGAGTGGAGTGGACTCTACAATGAGCAGTTCTTC. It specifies CASSSEWSGLYNEQFF.

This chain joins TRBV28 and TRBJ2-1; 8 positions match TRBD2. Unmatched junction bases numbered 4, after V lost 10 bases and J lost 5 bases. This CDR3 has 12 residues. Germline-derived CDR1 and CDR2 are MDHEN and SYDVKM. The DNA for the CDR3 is TGTGCCACTAATAGCGGGAACAATGAGCAGTTCTTC. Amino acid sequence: CATNSGNNEQFF.